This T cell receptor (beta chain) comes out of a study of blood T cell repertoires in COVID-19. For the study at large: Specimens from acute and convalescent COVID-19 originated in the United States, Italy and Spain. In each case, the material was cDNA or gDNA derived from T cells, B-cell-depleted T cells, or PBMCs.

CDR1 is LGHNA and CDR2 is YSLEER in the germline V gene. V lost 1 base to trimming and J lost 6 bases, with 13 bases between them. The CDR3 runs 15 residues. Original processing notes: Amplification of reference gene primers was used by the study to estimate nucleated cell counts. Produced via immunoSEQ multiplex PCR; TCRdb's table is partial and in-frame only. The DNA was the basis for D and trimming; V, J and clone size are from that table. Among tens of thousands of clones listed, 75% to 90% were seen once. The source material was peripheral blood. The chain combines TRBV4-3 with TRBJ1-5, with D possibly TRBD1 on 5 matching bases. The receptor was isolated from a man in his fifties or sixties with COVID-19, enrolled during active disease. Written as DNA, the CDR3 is TGCGCCAGCAGCCAAGTACCCGTCCAGGGTCAGCCCCAGCATTTT. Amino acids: CASSQVPVQGQPQHF.